This T cell receptor (beta chain) was captured by sequencing in a study of identical twins. This clonotype was observed at least ten times. Its target is unknown. TCRdb used MiXCR to reprocess the 5' RACE reads, holding one entry per CDR3 protein. The repertoire consists of around 280,000 distinct CDR3 sequences, with under 9% occurring once and the leading ten covering 2.1%. Study-wide points: Model-predicted out-of-frame TCR alpha sharing fell below observed values in monozygotic twins.

The germline V and J ends were trimmed by 5 bases and 7 bases, with 18 bases remaining between them. Germline CDR1 is SSHAT and CDR2 is FNYEAQ (reference sequence). CDR3 size: 15 residues. In addition, the sample was reused for a study of yellow fever vaccine responses in identical twins.

Specimen: memory (CD45RO+) T cells sorted from blood. This rearrangement joins TRBV7-7 to TRBJ2-1; the D gene is possibly TRBD2 (7 bases). This TCR was recovered from a woman aged 18-35 years in good health. Written as DNA, the CDR3 is TGTGCCAGCAGCCCTGTCTGGGGGGGCCGGAATGAGCAGTTCTTC. Translation: CASSPVWGGRNEQFF.